The following is a T cell receptor beta chain sequence with its context. Its antigen is unidentified. The germline CDR1 and CDR2 sequences are SGHTA and FQGNSA. V lost 5 bases to trimming and J lost 2 bases; unmatched junction nucleotides: 5. CDR3 length: 15 amino acids. TCRB CDR3 was amplified from 2 ug genomic DNA or less. The data were produced by immunoSEQ multiplex PCR, yet TCRdb's version contains in-frame clones alone and is incomplete. The top ten clones hold roughly 5% of a sample with about 46,000 clones, about 91% of them seen once. These data come from a study of glioma-infiltrating T cells after dendritic cell vaccination. Study-level points and caveats: Higher TCR clonality did not directly relate to longer survival.

Time point defined: after dendritic cell vaccination, including at tumor progression/relapse. PBMC sampling occurred before vaccination, two weeks after the third dose, and at progression. The material sequenced was blood, taken after dendritic cell vaccination. The genes are TRBV7-2 and TRBJ2-7, with TRBD2 matching 11 bases. The TCR comes from a human donor with glioblastoma. CDR3 in DNA: TGTGCCAGCAGCATGCGACTAGCGGGGCCCTACGAGCAGTACTTC. Translating gives CASSMRLAGPYEQYF.